The present T cell receptor beta chain was sequenced within a study of CD8 T cells in ankylosing spondylitis. This CDR3 spans 17 amino acids. Germline trimming cut 5 bases from V and 5 bases from J; bases unmatched to any gene: 9. Germline CDR1 SEHNR, CDR2 FQNEAQ (reference sequence). There are a few counts of this clonotype. TCRdb called the 5' RACE reads again in MiXCR, with one record for every CDR3 protein. The sample has approximately 290,000 distinct CDR3 sequences, less than 25% seen once. The sequenced material came from blood, either unsorted or a sorted T cell fraction (not recorded which). This clonotype originated in a female donor with ankylosing spondylitis or in good health (not recorded which). The gene calls are TRBV7-9 and TRBJ2-1; 13 bases agree with TRBD2. Here the CDR3 reads CASSTSRLAGGDNEQFF. For the CDR3, the DNA is TGTGCCAGCAGCACTAGCCGACTAGCGGGAGGAGACAATGAGCAGTTCTTC.